This is a list of T cell receptor beta chains from one sample in a study of T cell responses to AZD1222 COVID-19 vaccine. Assay: immunoSEQ multiplex PCR; the TCRdb copy retains only in-frame clones and omits some. This table holds tens of thousands of clones, 75% to 95% found once. The sample here was peripheral blood, taken 28 days after the second dose of the MenACWY control vaccine. These receptors all come from an adult who received the MenACWY meningococcal vaccine as a control. The CDR3 runs from the conserved cysteine through the conserved F or W. A D gene is named only where the DNA matches it firmly. Size values are once, few and many counts, or a class for expanded clones, and some rows have none.

J gene	V gene	D gene	clone size	CDR3 protein	CDR3 DNA
TRBJ2-7	TRBV28	-	-	CASSLYITALFSYEQYF	TGTGCCAGCAGTTTATATATAACAGCCCTCTTCTCCTACGAGCAGTACTTC
TRBJ1-5	TRBV19	-	-	CASGRRVRDQPQHF	TGTGCCAGTGGGCGGCGGGTTAGGGATCAGCCCCAGCATTTT
TRBJ2-2	TRBV10-1	TRBD1	-	CASRQGPNTGELFF	TGCGCCAGCCGACAGGGCCCGAACACCGGGGAGCTGTTTTTT
TRBJ2-7	TRBV2	-	-	CATGGTSTKYEQYF	TGTGCCACCGGGGGTACGTCTACGAAATACGAGCAGTACTTC
TRBJ2-2	TRBV5-8	TRBD1	-	CASNLGTGDYTGELFF	TGTGCCAGCAACTTAGGGACAGGGGACTACACCGGGGAGCTGTTTTTT
TRBJ1-5	TRBV27	-	-	CASSTLAVRGGVGPQHF	TGTGCCAGCAGCACATTGGCCGTCAGGGGCGGGGTGGGGCCCCAGCATTTT
TRBJ2-1	TRBV5-4	-	-	CASTPLSSYNEQFF	TGTGCCAGCACCCCTCTCAGCTCCTACAATGAGCAGTTCTTC
TRBJ2-5	TRBV5-1	-	-	CASSPEQGLETQYF	TGCGCCAGCAGCCCAGAACAGGGACTGGAGACCCAGTACTTC
TRBJ1-5	TRBV18	-	-	CASSPRDSSNQPQHF	TGTGCCAGCTCACCTCGGGACTCTAGCAATCAGCCCCAGCATTTT
TRBJ1-2	TRBV25-1	-	-	CASSEGIGYTF	TGTGCCAGCAGTGAGGGAATTGGCTACACCTTC
TRBJ1-2	TRBV6-5	TRBD1	few	CASRRTGEGYTF	TGTGCCAGCAGGCGGACAGGGGAAGGCTACACCTTC
TRBJ1-3	TRBV27	-	-	CASSLIGGGRNTIYF	TGTGCCAGCAGTTTGATAGGAGGAGGCAGGAACACCATATATTTT
TRBJ2-5	TRBV27	TRBD1	-	CASSTGVRPQYF	TGTGCCAGCAGCACAGGGGTTAGACCCCAGTACTTC
TRBJ1-1	TRBV27	-	-	CASSLYGVGTEAFF	TGTGCCAGCAGTTTATACGGGGTGGGGACTGAAGCTTTCTTT
TRBJ2-7	TRBV9	-	few	CASSVGVSSYEQYF	TGTGCCAGCAGCGTAGGCGTATCCTCCTACGAGCAGTACTTC
TRBJ2-7	TRBV5-1	TRBD2	once	CASSLAGRGASYEQYF	TGCGCCAGCAGCTTGGCCGGGCGGGGGGCCTCCTACGAGCAGTACTTC
TRBJ1-1	TRBV5-1	-	-	CASTLGTNTEAFF	TGCGCCAGCACCTTGGGTACGAACACTGAAGCTTTCTTT
TRBJ2-7	TRBV28	TRBD1	once	CASRTGGLSSYEQYF	TGTGCCAGCAGGACAGGGGGACTTAGCTCCTACGAGCAGTACTTC
TRBJ1-1	TRBV13	-	-	CASSPPLGSGTEAFF	TGTGCCAGCAGCCCTCCCTTGGGTTCGGGGACTGAAGCTTTCTTT
TRBJ1-6	TRBV7-3	-	few	CASSLGWESPLHF	TGTGCCAGCAGCCTGGGCTGGGAGTCACCCCTCCACTTT
TRBJ1-1	TRBV27	-	-	CASSMTANTEAFF	TGTGCCAGCAGTATGACAGCGAACACTGAAGCTTTCTTT
TRBJ2-1	TRBV30	-	-	CAWRASGDLQFF	TGTGCCTGGAGGGCTTCGGGCGATCTGCAGTTCTTC
TRBJ1-2	TRBV7-9	-	-	CASNLDKAYGYTF	TGTGCCAGCAACTTGGACAAAGCCTATGGCTACACCTTC
TRBJ2-1	TRBV7-3	TRBD2	-	CASSLKSGRATEQFF	TGTGCCAGCAGCTTAAAATCCGGGAGGGCCACTGAGCAGTTCTTC
TRBJ1-6	TRBV15	-	-	CATSVESYNSPLHF	TGTGCCACCAGTGTGGAAAGCTATAATTCACCCCTCCACTTT
TRBJ2-4	TRBV7-2	TRBD2	-	CASSLGVAGGPIQYF	TGTGCCAGCAGCTTAGGGGTAGCGGGAGGGCCGATTCAGTACTTC
TRBJ2-1	TRBV29-1	TRBD1	once	CRAGGNEQFF	TGCAGGGCAGGGGGCAATGAGCAGTTCTTC
TRBJ2-5	TRBV30	-	-	CAWSVHRVDGNQETQYF	TGTGCCTGGAGTGTACATCGAGTGGATGGCAACCAAGAGACCCAGTACTTC
TRBJ1-2	TRBV28	-	-	CASSSDTYGYTF	TGTGCCAGCAGTTCGGACACCTATGGCTACACCTTC
TRBJ1-3	TRBV6-5	-	-	CASRGSGNTIYF	TGTGCCAGCCGGGGGTCTGGAAACACCATATATTTT
TRBJ1-5	TRBV6-6	TRBD1	-	CASSYLDRGGGQPQHF	TGTGCCAGCAGTTATTTGGACAGGGGAGGGGGTCAGCCCCAGCATTTT
TRBJ2-2	TRBV7-9	-	-	CASSPGVNTGELFF	TGTGCCAGCAGCCCTGGGGTAAACACCGGGGAGCTGTTTTTT
TRBJ2-7	TRBV19	-	-	CATANPGVSSYEQYF	TGTGCCACCGCCAACCCCGGAGTCAGCTCCTACGAGCAGTACTTC
TRBJ2-5	TRBV7-3	-	-	CASSLIAEGETQYF	TGTGCCAGCAGCTTAATCGCGGAGGGGGAGACCCAGTACTTC
TRBJ1-6	TRBV9	-	-	CASSVGIRAGDNSPLHF	TGTGCCAGCAGCGTAGGCATCCGCGCAGGGGATAACTCACCCCTCCACTTT
TRBJ2-7	TRBV19	-	-	CASRLDGASYEQYF	TGTGCCAGTAGGCTGGACGGAGCCTCCTACGAGCAGTACTTC
TRBJ2-3	TRBV30	-	-	CACSRTQGTDTQYF	TGTGCCTGTAGCCGGACCCAGGGCACAGATACGCAGTATTTT
TRBJ2-6	TRBV4-1	-	-	CASSQVSTGREGANVLTF	TGCGCCAGCAGCCAAGTTTCGACAGGCCGAGAGGGGGCCAACGTCCTGACTTTC
TRBJ1-5	TRBV3-1/TRBV3-2	-	-	CASSQRTPTGNQPQHF	TGTGCCAGCAGCCAGCGGACCCCGACGGGCAATCAGCCCCAGCATTTT
TRBJ1-5	TRBV3-1/TRBV3-2	TRBD1	-	CASSRSTGAGQPQHF	TGTGCCAGCAGCCGGTCGACAGGGGCGGGTCAGCCCCAGCATTTT
TRBJ1-4	TRBV19	-	-	CASSRGATNEKLFF	TGTGCCAGTAGTCGGGGGGCCACTAATGAAAAACTGTTTTTT
TRBJ2-2	TRBV19	TRBD2	-	CASSGGSVGELFF	TGTGCCAGTAGTGGCGGGAGTGTCGGGGAGCTGTTTTTT
TRBJ1-2	TRBV7-2	-	-	CASSLGDGPFYGYTF	TGTGCCAGCAGCTTAGGGGACGGACCTTTTTATGGCTACACCTTC
TRBJ2-1	TRBV9	-	-	CASSVGLPNEQFF	TGTGCCAGCAGCGTTGGCCTCCCCAATGAGCAGTTCTTC
TRBJ1-6	TRBV5-4	-	-	CASSSTGTANSPLHF	TGTGCCAGCAGCTCGACCGGGACGGCTAATTCACCCCTCCACTTT
TRBJ2-1	TRBV27	TRBD2	-	CASSRTPGTSGSNEQFF	TGTGCCAGCAGTAGGACTCCCGGGACTAGCGGGAGCAATGAGCAGTTCTTC
TRBJ2-7	TRBV7-9	-	-	CASSLVPHEQYF	TGTGCCAGCAGCTTAGTACCCCACGAGCAGTACTTC
TRBJ1-4	TRBV27	-	-	CASRIDRPEKLFF	TGTGCCAGCAGAATCGACAGACCTGAAAAACTGTTTTTT
TRBJ2-1	TRBV7-6	TRBD2	once	CASSPRPTSNNEQFF	TGTGCCAGCAGCCCTCGGCCGACTAGCAACAATGAGCAGTTCTTC
TRBJ2-5	TRBV7-3	-	once	CASSLDGAAGETQYF	TGTGCCAGCAGCTTAGACGGGGCCGCGGGAGAGACCCAGTACTTC
TRBJ2-2	TRBV29-1	-	-	CSADLGELFF	TGCAGCGCTGATCTCGGGGAGCTGTTTTTT
TRBJ1-1	TRBV30	-	once	CAWNRAIAEAFF	TGTGCCTGGAACAGGGCCATCGCTGAAGCTTTCTTT
TRBJ2-5	TRBV7-9	-	-	CASSFGREQETQYF	TGTGCCAGCAGCTTCGGGCGGGAACAAGAGACCCAGTACTTC
TRBJ2-1	TRBV9	TRBD2	-	CASSGRLAGGRSYNEQFF	TGTGCCAGCAGCGGAAGACTAGCGGGAGGGAGAAGCTACAATGAGCAGTTCTTC
TRBJ1-4	TRBV2	-	-	CASSRGTAFNEKLFF	TGTGCCAGCAGTCGAGGGACGGCGTTTAATGAAAAACTGTTTTTT